This TCR beta chain was recovered during a study of post-analysis software for immune sequencing data. Looking at the study overall: Included among the disease courses, which were recorded for the cohort, were relapsing-remitting, secondary progressive and progressive-relapsing multiple sclerosis. Notes on the study in general: Significantly lower normalized Chao1 diversity was found in patients with multiple sclerosis relative to controls. Comparison of patients with controls showed five TRBV segments more frequent in patients, TRBV5-6, TRBV5-1 and TRBV20-1 among them. Pronounced co-clustering by F measure was evident among identically batched samples.

This clonotype was seen repeatedly, ten times or more. Antigen unknown. Per germline, CDR1 LNHNV and CDR2 YYDKDF (reference sequence). This CDR3 comprises 15 residues. Deletions cut 0 bases from V and 1 base from J, with 9 bases between. TCR beta cDNA libraries had unique molecular identifiers. Once about 0.95 to 10 million T cells were used, approximately 520,000 cDNA molecules resulted. TCRdb recomputed calls from the PCR reads with MiXCR, one row per CDR3 protein. Seen here are a few hundred thousand distinct CDR3 sequences, 30% to 45% observed once, and the top ten hold around 4.8%. What was sequenced was blood. The receptor was derived from a girl between 5 and 17 years old with multiple sclerosis. V and J are TRBV15 and TRBJ1-1; no firm D call. DNA of the CDR3: TGTGCCACCAGCAGAGATAGGGCAGCGAACACTGAAGCTTTCTTT. Protein: CATSRDRAANTEAFF.